These 22 T cell receptor beta chains originate from one sample sequenced in a study of post-analysis software for immune sequencing data. The study, taken as a whole, reports: Included in a set of roughly five TRBV segments more frequent in patients than controls were TRBV5-6, TRBV5-1 and TRBV20-1.

These receptors have no known antigen. The authors incorporated unique molecular identifiers into the TCR beta cDNA libraries. From the PCR reads, TCRdb called clonotypes with MiXCR, one entry per CDR3 protein. The sample carries 600,000 to 750,000 distinct CDR3 sequences, roughly three fifths recorded once. Sequenced input: blood. These TCRs come from a girl between 2 and 10 years old with multiple sclerosis.

The V gene is TRBV14, the J gene TRBJ1-1; no clear D. CDR1 is SGHDN and CDR2 is FVKESK in the germline V gene. Trimming shortened V by 4 bases and J by 1 base, and 13 bases separated the two germline ends. The CDR3 is 15 amino acids. CDR3 nucleotide sequence: TGTGCCAGCAGCCCCGGGCGTCGTCGGAACACTGAAGCTTTCTTT. Translated: CASSPGRRRNTEAFF.

This clonotype was counted between two and nine times. This chain uses TRBV29-1 with TRBJ1-1; 8 nucleotides line up with TRBD1. V was clipped by 5 bases and J by 7 bases; unmatched bases: 6. This CDR3 has 12 amino acids. The germline CDR1 and CDR2 sequences are SQVTM and ANQGSEA. CDR3 DNA sequence: TGCAGCGTTCCGGACAGGGCGGGTGAAGCTTTCTTT. Translation: CSVPDRAGEAFF.

V is TRBV6-5 and J is TRBJ1-1, with 8 bases identical to TRBD1. The CDR3 extends over 16 amino acids. V dropped 0 bases and J dropped 1; count of bases not matched to a gene: 4. Per the germline V gene, CDR1 is MNHEY and CDR2 is SVGAGI. CDR3 nucleotide sequence: TGTGCCAGCAGTTACTCGAGGACAGGGCGGAACACTGAAGCTTTCTTT. It specifies CASSYSRTGRNTEAFF.

This clonotype turned up a few times. V is TRBV12-3 or TRBV12-4 and J is TRBJ2-5; 8 bases align to TRBD1. The ends lost 6 bases at V and 6 bases at J; junction bases unmatched: 9. This CDR3 spans 14 amino acids. The CDR3 here is CASSGQGGRKTQYF. DNA of the CDR3: TGTGCCAGCAGCGGACAGGGTGGGAGAAAGACCCAGTACTTC.

This chain joins TRBV7-9 and TRBJ1-2, with D perhaps TRBD1 (5 bases). The CDR3 length is 15 residues. Germline V gene sequence: CDR1 SEHNR, CDR2 FQNEAQ (reference sequence). The ends were cut back, 2 bases at V and 5 bases at J, with 15 bases in the middle. DNA of the CDR3: TGTGCCAGCAGCTTATTTGAGGGGCTGAGTTATGGCTACACCTTC. Its translation is CASSLFEGLSYGYTF.

This clonotype was seen only a few times. The chain combines TRBV5-5 with TRBJ1-1, with 7 bases lining up with TRBD1. CDR3 length: 17 amino acids. The V segment lost 5 bases and the J segment 1 base; nucleotides outside the gene matches: 14. Germline V gives CDR1 SGHKS, CDR2 YYEKEE (reference sequence). In nucleotides, the CDR3 is TGTGCCAGCAGTTTATTTACTCAGACAGGGACGAACACTGAAGCTTTCTTT. It codes for CASSLFTQTGTNTEAFF.

This clonotype was observed a few times. The genes are TRBV20-1 and TRBJ2-3; possibly TRBD1 or TRBD2 for D (6 bases each). The V gene's germline CDR1 is DFQATT and CDR2 SNEGSKA (reference sequence). There are 16 residues in the CDR3. Trimming removed 3 bases at V and 3 bases at J, with 19 bases between. The CDR3: CSASQWRGIGTDTQYF. The CDR3 DNA follows: TGCAGTGCTAGCCAATGGAGGGGGATTGGGACAGATACGCAGTATTTT.

This clonotype was detected only once. This sequence joins TRBV6-2 or TRBV6-3 and TRBJ2-5; tentative D call: TRBD2 (6 bases). CDR1 and CDR2 from the germline V gene are MNHEY and SVGEGT. This CDR3 contains 15 residues. With 2 bases removed from V and 1 base from J, the gap between germline ends came to 11 bases. The CDR3 DNA reads as TGTGCCAGCAGTTACAATGTGGGGGGCCAAGAGACCCAGTACTTC. Amino acid sequence: CASSYNVGGQETQYF.

The rearrangement links TRBV12-3 or TRBV12-4 to TRBJ2-3; TRBD2 aligns across 14 bases. The CDR3 length is 17 residues. J lost 4 bases, V lost 5 bases, and 8 bases had no gene match. The CDR3 here is CASSAPGLAGGSDTQYF. CDR3 nucleotides: TGTGCCAGCAGTGCCCCTGGACTAGCGGGAGGTTCAGATACGCAGTATTTT.

The chain carries TRBV6-5 and TRBJ1-2; D is uncertain. V shed 2 bases and J shed 2 bases, with 9 bases lying between them. The CDR3 extends over 14 amino acids. CDR1 and CDR2 (germline): MNHEY, SVGAGI. The CDR3 here is CASSYRWANYGYTF. CDR3 coding DNA: TGTGCCAGCAGTTACCGGTGGGCAAACTATGGCTACACCTTC.

The rearrangement uses TRBV12-3 or TRBV12-4 and TRBJ1-5; D gene unclear. V lost 2 bases, J lost 5 bases, and 7 bases lay in between. The CDR3 has 13 residues. The CDR3 spells CASSLLGYQPQHF. The CDR3 DNA sequence: TGTGCCAGCAGTTTACTTGGGTATCAGCCCCAGCATTTT.

DNA for the CDR3: TGCAGTGCTTGTCCTACAAACAAAAACATTCAGTACTTC. This encodes CSACPTNKNIQYF. This chain joins TRBV20-1 and TRBJ2-4; D call uncertain. In germline, CDR1 is DFQATT, CDR2 SNEGSKA (reference sequence). The CDR3 is made up of 13 amino acids. V lost 5 bases and J 3 bases, leaving 11 bases between the germline ends.

A few counts support this clonotype. This chain links TRBV12-3 or TRBV12-4 with TRBJ1-2; TRBD1 aligns across 7 bases. The CDR3 runs to 14 residues. After removal of 6 bases from V and 4 bases from J, the junction contained 8 bases not matched to a gene. The CDR3 loop reads CASSQLGQIYGYTF. The DNA of the CDR3 is TGTGCCAGCAGCCAACTGGGACAGATCTATGGCTACACCTTC.

The chain recombines TRBV20-1 with TRBJ2-5; D possibly matches TRBD1 or TRBD2 (6 bases each). V lost 0 bases to trimming and J lost 1 base, with 12 bases between them. CDR1 and CDR2 (germline): DFQATT, SNEGSKA (reference sequence). This CDR3 spans 15 amino acids. The CDR3 nucleotides read TGCAGTGCTAGAGATTTGGGGGGCGTCCAAGAGACCCAGTACTTC. Encoded protein: CSARDLGGVQETQYF.

This chain links TRBV20-1 with TRBJ2-3; a weak D match, TRBD2 (6 bases). The CDR3 has 14 residues. V was shortened by 3 bases and J by 4 bases, with 14 bases between the two germline ends. Germline lookup yields CDR1 DFQATT and CDR2 SNEGSKA (reference sequence). The CDR3 is CSASGPSEADTQYF. DNA for the CDR3: TGCAGTGCTAGTGGACCTAGCGAGGCAGATACGCAGTATTTT.

The sample holds a few counts of this clonotype. V usage is TRBV29-1 and J usage is TRBJ1-2, with 9 bases lining up with TRBD1. Germline trimming cut 6 bases from V and 8 bases from J; bases unmatched to any gene: 13. Germline CDR1 and CDR2: SQVTM and ANQGSEA. CDR3 length: 14 amino acids. Here the CDR3 reads CSVSGTGSLIGYTF. For the CDR3, the DNA is TGCAGCGTATCCGGGACAGGGAGCCTTATAGGCTACACCTTC.

The chain is built from TRBV7-9 and TRBJ2-7; no clear D. The end of the DNA fits TRBJ2-5 better, so the J call may be wrong. This CDR3 contains 12 residues. Germline V lookup: CDR1 SEHNR, CDR2 FQNEAQ (reference sequence). CDR3 sequence (DNA): TGTGCCAGCAGCTTAGCGTTTGAGACCCAGTACTTC. It translates to CASSLAFETQYF.

In its sample, this clonotype was seen a few times. This chain uses TRBV6-1 with TRBJ2-7, with 7 bases aligning to TRBD1. Germline trimming cut 1 base from V and 0 bases from J; bases unmatched to any gene: 3. Germline V lookup: CDR1 MNHNS, CDR2 SASEGT. The CDR3 sequence is 15 residues long. The CDR3 here is CASSEDRGSSYEQYF. As DNA, the CDR3 is TGTGCCAGCAGTGAAGACAGGGGAAGCTCCTACGAGCAGTACTTC.

This clonotype has just a few counts. The chain uses TRBV13 and TRBJ2-2; D unclear. V was trimmed by 5 bases and J by 7 bases, leaving 5 bases between them. The germline V gene encodes CDR1 PRHDT and CDR2 FYEKMQ (reference sequence). This CDR3 region has 11 residues. In DNA, the CDR3 is TGTGCCAGCAGCCGGCGCGGGGAGCTGTTTTTT. Residues: CASSRRGELFF.

This clonotype has a handful of counts. CDR3 residues: CASSARPGTAYEQYF. The CDR3 coding sequence is TGTGCCAGCAGCGCACGCCCCGGGACCGCGTACGAGCAGTACTTC. The J gene is TRBJ2-7, the V gene TRBV7-8, with D tentatively TRBD1 or TRBD2 (5 bases each). V lost 5 bases to trimming and J lost 4 bases, with 18 bases between them. The CDR3 is 15 amino acids. Per the germline V gene, CDR1 is SGHVS and CDR2 is FQNEAQ. Using reference TRBV7-8 and TRBJ2-7 for the parts outside the CDR3, the full variable domain is GAGVSQSPRYKVAKRGQDVALRCDPISGHVSLFWYQQALGQGPEFLTYFQNEAQLDKSGLPSDRFFAERPEGSVSTLKIQRTQQEDSAVYLCASSARPGTAYEQYFGPGTRLTVT.

V is TRBV29-1 and J is TRBJ2-4; 9 bases align to TRBD1. The germline gives CDR1 SQVTM, CDR2 ANQGSEA. The junction had 9 bases not matched to a gene; V was cut back by 6 bases and J by 9 bases. The CDR3 contains 13 residues. CDR3 nucleotides: TGCAGCGTCGTGGACAGGGGCGCGGGCATTCAGTACTTC. Translated, it gives CSVVDRGAGIQYF.

This clonotype has more than one count but fewer than ten. The chain carries TRBV29-1 and TRBJ2-5; the D gene could be TRBD1 or TRBD2 (6 bases each). Germline CDR1 and CDR2: SQVTM and ANQGSEA. The CDR3 totals 13 residues. V shed 8 bases and J shed 4 bases, with 17 bases lying between them. CDR3 in amino acids: CSQSGGLGETQYF. Written as DNA, the CDR3 is TGCAGCCAATCCGGGGGCTTGGGAGAGACCCAGTACTTC.